This T cell receptor beta chain came from a study of cytomegalovirus exposure and HLA in healthy donors. For the study at large: Per a later analysis, the roughly 700 first-cohort and 110 or so validation repertoires shared one platform.

Assay used: immunoSEQ multiplex PCR; TCRdb lists only in-frame clones, some missing. The table shows tens of thousands of clones, with approximately 90% occurring only once. This clone appeared once. Trimming stripped 7 bases from V and 4 bases from J, with 17 bases between. The CDR3 is 15 amino acids. Germline V gene data show CDR1 as WNHNN and CDR2 as SYGVQD (reference sequence). The clonotype was recovered from a woman aged 18 to 35 in good health and CMV-seropositive. The chain is built from TRBV10-1 and TRBJ1-5; possibly TRBD1 for D (5 bases). The specimen sequenced was PBMCs. CDR3 in DNA: TGCGCCAGCATTGATAGGAGGGGATGTAATCAGCCCCAGCATTTT. It encodes CASIDRRGCNQPQHF.